These 23 T cell receptor beta chains share one sample of origin, sequenced in a study of cytomegalovirus exposure and HLA in healthy donors. Using immunoSEQ multiplex PCR, the repertoire was profiled, and TCRdb retains in-frame clones only, with some absent. The sample yields roughly 310,000 clones, approximately 85% seen once. The sample comprised PBMCs. Every receptor here comes from a young man in good health and CMV-seronegative.

The V gene is TRBV5-1, the J gene TRBJ1-2; 9 nucleotides line up with TRBD1. Germline-derived CDR1 and CDR2 are SGHRS and YFSETQ. The CDR3 has 15 amino acids. V gave up 0 bases and J gave up 5 bases; unmatched junction bases: 5. The CDR3 region has the DNA TGCGCCAGCAGCTTGGAGGCGGGACAGGGTTATGGCTACACCTTC. It translates to CASSLEAGQGYGYTF.

This sequence joins TRBV30 and TRBJ1-3; D gene uncertain. The V end lost 3 bases, the J end lost 4 bases, and 19 bases lay between the germline ends. The germline V gene encodes CDR1 GTSNPN and CDR2 SVGIG (reference sequence). CDR3 length: 16 residues. CDR3 loop: CAWSQLWRVRGNTIYF. CDR3 in DNA: TGTGCCTGGAGCCAACTTTGGCGGGTTAGAGGAAACACCATATATTTT.

V is TRBV4-1 and J is TRBJ1-1; 7 positions agree with TRBD1. CDR1 is MGHRA, CDR2 YSYEKL, per germline. The V and J ends lost 0 bases and 4 bases, in that order; junction bases with no gene match: 23. The CDR3 contains 21 residues. The CDR3 bases are TGCGCCAGCAGCCAAGATCTGAGGGGAAGGGGGCTCGGTAGTCGGAGCACTGAAGCTTTCTTT. Amino acid sequence: CASSQDLRGRGLGSRSTEAFF.

V usage is TRBV6-5 and J usage is TRBJ2-7; D may be TRBD1 (5 bases). V lost 2 bases, J lost 4 bases, and 12 bases lay in between. The CDR3 contains 14 residues. CDR1 is MNHEY, CDR2 SVGAGI, per germline. This CDR3 is CASSYDRHVYEQYF. In nucleotides, the CDR3 is TGTGCCAGCAGTTACGACAGACATGTGTACGAGCAGTACTTC.

The genes are TRBV7-8 and TRBJ2-1; tentatively, D is TRBD1 (5 bases). The V end was cut by 2 bases, the J end by 2 bases, with 13 bases between. The CDR3 sequence is 16 residues long. The germline V gene encodes CDR1 SGHVS and CDR2 FQNEAQ. CDR3 in DNA: TGTGCCAGCAGCTTAACACAGGTTAGCCCCTACAATGAGCAGTTCTTC. This sequence encodes CASSLTQVSPYNEQFF.

The rearrangement uses TRBV7-9 and TRBJ2-5; 8 bases align to TRBD1. CDR1 and CDR2 from the germline V gene are SEHNR and FQNEAQ (reference sequence). V dropped 5 bases and J dropped 5; count of bases not matched to a gene: 4. There are 13 residues in the CDR3. The chain's CDR3 is CASSRQGRETQYF. In DNA form, the CDR3 reads TGTGCCAGCAGCCGACAGGGGCGGGAGACCCAGTACTTC.

V and J are TRBV9 and TRBJ2-1; unclear D gene. CDR1 is SGDLS, CDR2 YYNGEE, per germline. Trimming took 0 bases from V and 0 from J, leaving 7 bases between them. CDR3 length: 15 residues. The CDR3 region is CASSVDSGSYNEQFF. In nucleotides, the CDR3 is TGTGCCAGCAGCGTAGATAGTGGCTCCTACAATGAGCAGTTCTTC.

The chain carries TRBV5-1 and TRBJ1-2; a possible D gene is TRBD1 (6 bases). Germline lookup yields CDR1 SGHRS and CDR2 YFSETQ. Trimming pared 2 bases from V and 2 bases from J, leaving 13 bases between. The CDR3 runs to 15 residues. Here the CDR3 reads CASSLRGGDNYGYTF. CDR3 nucleotides: TGCGCCAGCAGCTTAAGAGGGGGTGACAACTATGGCTACACCTTC.

This clone was detected once. The chain uses TRBV5-1 and TRBJ2-5; a weak D match, TRBD1 (6 bases). The ends were cut back, 3 bases at V and 11 bases at J, with 11 bases in the middle. The CDR3 is 11 residues long. Germline values: CDR1 SGHRS, CDR2 YFSETQ. Written as DNA, the CDR3 is TGCGCCAGCAGCTATGGACAGATGCAGTACTTC. Its protein is CASSYGQMQYF.

This chain connects TRBV5-6 to TRBJ2-4; 8 nucleotides align to TRBD1. The germline V gene encodes CDR1 SGHDT and CDR2 YYEEEE. The CDR3 has 15 residues. Trimming removed 3 bases from V and 3 bases from J; junction bases left unmatched: 5. The CDR3 protein is CASSYLTGDKNIQYF. As DNA, the CDR3 is TGTGCCAGCAGCTATTTGACAGGGGACAAAAACATTCAGTACTTC.

The V and J genes are TRBV10-1 and TRBJ1-1; 7 nucleotides agree with TRBD1. J was trimmed by 1 base and V by 3 bases; bases with no gene match: 5. This CDR3 spans 15 amino acids. From germline, CDR1 is WNHNN and CDR2 SYGVQD (reference sequence). The CDR3 spells CASSDPGTANTEAFF. CDR3 DNA sequence: TGCGCCAGCAGTGATCCCGGGACAGCGAACACTGAAGCTTTCTTT.

The V gene is TRBV7-9, the J gene TRBJ1-6; D unresolved. V was cut by 2 bases and J by 10 bases, with 3 bases left in between. Germline V gene data show CDR1 as SEHNR and CDR2 as FQNEAQ (reference sequence). The length of the CDR3 is 11 residues. Written as DNA, the CDR3 is TGTGCCAGCAGCTTAAGCTCACCCCTCCACTTT. Protein: CASSLSSPLHF.

V gene TRBV19 combines with J gene TRBJ1-1; D is ambiguous. CDR1 LNHDA and CDR2 SQIVND come from the germline V gene (reference sequence). The CDR3 contains 12 residues. Trimming shortened V by 1 base and J by 8 bases, and 8 bases separated the two germline ends. The CDR3, as DNA: TGTGCCAGTAGTATAGTGGGAGGAGAAGCTTTCTTT. Translated, it gives CASSIVGGEAFF. The full variable domain, rest sourced from reference TRBV19 and TRBJ1-1, is DGGITQSPKYLFRKEGQNVTLSCEQNLNHDAMYWYRQDPGQGLRLIYYSQIVNDFQKGDIAEGYSVSREKKESFPLTVTSAQKNPTAFYLCASSIVGGEAFFGQGTRLTVV.

The chain combines TRBV4-3 with TRBJ2-7, with D unclear. Germline values: CDR1 LGHNA, CDR2 YSLEER. The CDR3 length is 14 residues. Between the trimmed V and J ends, which lost 0 bases and 3 bases, there was a span of 9 bases. CDR3 in DNA: TGCGCCAGCAGCCAAGAGTTCGGCGGCTACGAGCAGTACTTC. This gives the protein CASSQEFGGYEQYF.

With regard to this clone: The same CDR3 is also encoded by other DNA sequences in this sample. This CDR3 reads CASSLDGGLQPQHF. In DNA, the CDR3 is TGCGCCAGCAGCTTGGACGGGGGGCTTCAGCCCCAGCATTTT. The chain is built from TRBV5-1 and TRBJ1-5; maybe TRBD1 (6 bases). Trimming removed 0 bases from V and 6 bases from J, with 10 bases in between. This CDR3 is 14 amino acids long. From germline, CDR1 is SGHRS and CDR2 YFSETQ.

The rearrangement links TRBV7-2 to TRBJ2-5; 11 bases match TRBD1. This CDR3 has 15 residues. The V segment lost 5 bases and the J segment 1 base; nucleotides outside the gene matches: 3. CDR1 and CDR2 (germline): SGHTA, FQGNSA. The CDR3 here is CASSEGQGVQETQYF. As DNA, the CDR3 is TGTGCCAGCAGCGAGGGACAGGGGGTCCAAGAGACCCAGTACTTC.

The chain is built from TRBV5-1 and TRBJ2-5; 12 bases align to TRBD1. The CDR3 runs 15 residues. With 3 bases clipped from V and 5 bases from J, the junction kept 5 bases outside the gene matches. Germline-derived CDR1 and CDR2 are SGHRS and YFSETQ. The CDR3 loop is CASSSGQGAGETQYF. CDR3 sequence (DNA): TGCGCCAGCAGCTCGGGACAGGGGGCCGGGGAGACCCAGTACTTC.

The CDR3 nucleotides are TGTGCCAGCATTTGGCGGGGGTCCACAGATACGCAGTATTTT. As protein: CASIWRGSTDTQYF. This chain joins TRBV7-9 and TRBJ2-3, with TRBD2 matching over 7 bases. V lost 7 bases, J lost 2 bases, and 6 bases stayed unmatched. Germline V gene data show CDR1 as SEHNR and CDR2 as FQNEAQ (reference sequence). The CDR3 spans 14 residues.

There are a few counts of this clone. J is TRBJ2-7 and V is TRBV19; 10 bases fit TRBD1. CDR1 and CDR2 (germline): LNHDA, SQIVND (reference sequence). The J segment lost 9 bases and the V segment lost 3 bases, leaving 11 bases of the junction unmatched. There are 15 residues in the CDR3. DNA for the CDR3: TGTGCCAGTAGTATCAGCGGGACAGGGGCGCCGGGGCAGTACTTC. Its translation is CASSISGTGAPGQYF.

The chain uses TRBV4-3 and TRBJ2-3; possibly TRBD1 for D (6 bases). Trimming took off 8 bases at V and 6 bases at J, with 21 bases between the two ends. This CDR3 has 15 residues. Germline V gene sequence: CDR1 LGHNA, CDR2 YSLEER. CDR3 coding DNA: TGCGCCAGCGGGGTGGGTGGGGGCGCGATGGATACGCAGTATTTT. Encoded protein: CASGVGGGAMDTQYF.

The rearrangement uses TRBV6-5 and TRBJ1-2; D gene ambiguous. The CDR3 is made up of 13 amino acids. CDR1 MNHEY and CDR2 SVGAGI come from the germline V gene. V lost 7 bases, J lost 2 bases, and 11 bases lay in between. The CDR3 is CASTRRWNYGYTF. CDR3 DNA sequence: TGTGCCAGCACTCGCCGGTGGAACTATGGCTACACCTTC.

The chain carries TRBV5-8 and TRBJ1-5; D unresolved. Germline CDR1 reads SGHTS; CDR2 reads YDEGEE. V lost 0 bases, J lost 0 bases, and 13 bases lay in between. The CDR3 covers 17 residues. The CDR3: CASSLEMVADSNQPQHF. Here the CDR3 DNA reads TGTGCCAGCAGCTTGGAGATGGTAGCCGATAGCAATCAGCCCCAGCATTTT.

The gene calls are TRBV29-1 and TRBJ2-5; D possibly corresponds to TRBD2 (7 bases). Trimming stripped 7 bases from V and 3 bases from J, with 15 bases between. Germline CDR1 SQVTM, CDR2 ANQGSEA. The CDR3 has 13 residues. This CDR3 is CSARGGAKETQYF. Written as DNA, the CDR3 is TGCAGCGCCCGAGGGGGGGCGAAAGAGACCCAGTACTTC.